This paragraph covers one T cell receptor beta chain sequence. In the source study's methods: Reference gene primer amplification yielded estimated nucleated cell counts. Sequenced by immunoSEQ multiplex PCR; TCRdb stores in-frame clones only, minus some. That table is the source of V, J and clone size, and D and trimming were worked out from the DNA. Among approximately 100,000 clones, over 70% were seen once, and the ten largest hold around 15%. These data originate in a study of blood T cell repertoires in COVID-19. Overall study: Acute and convalescent COVID-19 samples came from the United States, Italy and Spain. Nucleic acid was either cDNA or gDNA, and it came from T cells, B-cell-depleted T cells, or PBMCs.

Germline V lookup: CDR1 LNHDA, CDR2 SQIVND (reference sequence). The CDR3 totals 14 residues. With 6 bases clipped from V and 4 bases from J, the junction kept 6 bases outside the gene matches. The V gene is TRBV19, the J gene TRBJ2-3, with 8 nucleotides matching TRBD2. This receptor was obtained from a man aged 50 to 60 with acute or convalescent COVID-19. The specimen was peripheral blood. The CDR3 region is CASRAMTSADTQYF. The DNA of the CDR3 is TGTGCCAGTAGGGCCATGACTAGCGCAGATACGCAGTATTTT.